Sequencing of this T cell receptor beta chain was carried out in a study of blood T cell repertoires in COVID-19. This CDR3 region has 15 residues. Trimming shortened V by 4 bases and J by 0 bases, and 10 bases separated the two germline ends. Germline V gives CDR1 LGHDT, CDR2 YNNKEL (reference sequence). Original processing methods: Nucleated cell number was recorded as an estimate derived from reference gene primer amplification. The data were produced by immunoSEQ multiplex PCR, yet TCRdb's version contains in-frame clones alone and is incomplete. V and J calls and clone size are as listed in that table; D and trimming were resolved from the DNA. The table records over 250,000 clones, 80% to 90% of them present only once.

What was sequenced was peripheral blood. V and J are TRBV3-1 (or the pseudogene TRBV3-2) and TRBJ2-4; D possibly corresponds to TRBD2 (5 bases). This TCR was sampled from a woman in her seventies with acute or convalescent COVID-19. CDR3 DNA sequence: TGTGCCAGCAGCCCCGGACTCTTAGCCAAAAACATTCAGTACTTC. Protein product: CASSPGLLAKNIQYF.